This TCR beta chain was observed in a study of T cell responses to AZD1222 COVID-19 vaccine. Pooling covered second doses at about 4 or about 12 weeks. In the case of this clone: Its antigen is as yet unknown.

Only in-frame clones appear in the TCRdb table, and some are missing; sequencing was by immunoSEQ multiplex PCR. The data show about 67,000 clones, roughly 85% seen once. Study-wide results and limits: The donor cohort was predominantly white British with a female majority, and clonal diversity may have been underestimated. There were vaccine-associated CD4 TCRs across spike, dominant at 160-218 and 743-854. Close to half of spike-specific TCRs reportedly recognize unmutated variant regions.

The source was peripheral blood, collected 28 days after the second AZD1222 dose. The TCR comes from an adult who received the AZD1222 COVID-19 vaccine.

DNA of the CDR3: TGTGCCAGCAGACAGGGGCGGATCACTGAAGCTTTCTTT. Protein product: CASRQGRITEAFF. The chain recombines TRBV3-1 (or the pseudogene TRBV3-2) with TRBJ1-1; 7 bases align to TRBD1. J was trimmed by 4 bases and V by 6 bases; bases with no gene match: 5. The CDR3 has 13 residues. Germline CDR1 and CDR2: LGHDT and YNNKEL (reference sequence).